This TCR beta chain was recorded in a study of vaccination effects on CD4 cells after COVID-19. Study context: Ahead of sequencing, the ViraFEST assay grew antigen-specific CD4+ T cells using viral peptide pools. Every well got some 1.8 million PBMC, which were grown with about 10 IU/ml IL-2 and about 9.7 ug/ml peptides.

Trimming took off 5 bases at V and 4 bases at J, with 8 bases between the two ends. CDR1 and CDR2 (germline): LNHDA, SQIVND (reference sequence). The CDR3 has 12 residues. Produced via immunoSEQ multiplex PCR; TCRdb's table is partial and in-frame only. The data show about 66,000 clones, with 72% seen just once and around a quarter held by the top ten. As for this clone: Its antigen is not known.

Study conclusions and caveats: Substantial clonal contraction characterized both infection- and vaccine-induced clones late after vaccination.

At the end of 9 to 11 days of culture, CD4+ T cells were isolated. According to PCR results, the person was infected with SARS-CoV-2 between March and December 2020. This chain uses TRBV19 with TRBJ1-2; a weak D match, TRBD1 (6 bases). The clonotype was recovered from a human donor who had a prior SARS-CoV-2 infection. The sequenced sample was CD4+ T cells from PBMCs cultured without peptide, obtained before COVID-19 vaccination. The CDR3 spells CASSRQVYGYTF. In nucleotides, the CDR3 is TGTGCCAGTAGTCGACAGGTCTATGGCTACACCTTC.